This passage covers 17 T cell receptor beta chains from one sample sequenced in a study of blood T cell repertoires in COVID-19. Libraries were prepared by immunoSEQ multiplex PCR; TCRdb keeps only in-frame clonotypes and omits some of them. The top ten hold roughly 1.6% of the sample, which has about 410,000 clones, approximately 89% seen once. Sequenced material: peripheral blood. The origin of the receptors is a woman in her forties with COVID-19, enrolled during active disease.

Comment on this clone: The same CDR3 is also encoded by other DNA sequences in this sample. V usage is TRBV7-2 and J usage is TRBJ2-7; D might be TRBD2 (5 bases). The length of the CDR3 is 14 residues. Looked up from germline, CDR1 is SGHTA and CDR2 is FQGNSA. V lost 1 base and J 0 bases, leaving 7 bases between the germline ends. The CDR3 sequence: CASSLERSSYEQYF. The CDR3 bases are TGTGCCAGCAGCTTAGAGCGGAGCTCCTACGAGCAGTACTTC.

The chain is built from TRBV19 and TRBJ1-2, with 10 bases aligning to TRBD1. Trimming took 5 bases from V and 7 from J; bases not matched to a gene: 4. The CDR3 runs to 13 residues. Germline V gives CDR1 LNHDA, CDR2 SQIVND (reference sequence). The CDR3 spells CASSATGGLGYTF. For the CDR3, the DNA is TGTGCCAGTAGTGCGACAGGGGGCCTTGGCTACACCTTC.

The rearrangement joins TRBV7-9 to TRBJ1-1, with TRBD1 matching 9 bases. Germline CDR1 reads SEHNR; CDR2 reads FQNEAQ (reference sequence). V lost 4 bases to trimming and J lost 5 bases; unmatched junction nucleotides: 8. The CDR3 runs to 15 residues. The CDR3 region is CASSSTGGWGTEAFF. CDR3 DNA sequence: TGTGCCAGCAGCTCCACAGGGGGCTGGGGTACTGAAGCTTTCTTT.

This clone was picked up one time. The chain employs TRBV11-2 and TRBJ2-7, with TRBD1 identical over 10 bases. Germline V lookup: CDR1 SGHAT, CDR2 FQNNGV. J gave up 3 bases and V 3 bases, and 8 bases lay outside the gene matches. The CDR3 has 16 amino acids. In DNA form, the CDR3 reads TGTGCCAGCAGCTTGGGCGGGACAGGGGTGCACTACGAGCAGTACTTC. Encoded protein: CASSLGGTGVHYEQYF.

This clone came up a few times. The chain recombines TRBV7-6 with TRBJ1-6; D ambiguous. The CDR3 spans 16 residues. The germline gives CDR1 SGHVS, CDR2 FNYEAQ. V lost 1 base and J 5 bases, leaving 12 bases between the germline ends. Here the CDR3 reads CASSLDSTGNNSPLHF. The CDR3 DNA reads as TGTGCCAGCAGCTTAGACTCGACCGGGAATAATTCACCCCTCCACTTT.

The table lists this clone with a count of one. The chain is built from TRBV6-5 and TRBJ1-5, with D unresolved. The CDR3 contains 15 residues. Trimming pared 0 bases from V and 4 bases from J, leaving 10 bases between. The germline gives CDR1 MNHEY, CDR2 SVGAGI. The CDR3 nucleotides read TGTGCCAGCAGTTACTCGGGCGGCGGGAATCAGCCCCAGCATTTT. Translation: CASSYSGGGNQPQHF.

CDR3 amino acids: CASRPGLAGETDTQYF. The CDR3 DNA reads TGTGCCAGCAGACCCGGACTAGCGGGAGAGACAGATACGCAGTATTTT. The V and J genes are TRBV7-6 and TRBJ2-3; TRBD2 matches at 13 bases. The junction had 6 bases not matched to a gene; V was cut back by 6 bases and J by 3 bases. The CDR3 is 16 residues long. CDR1 is SGHVS and CDR2 is FNYEAQ in the germline V gene.

This clone was detected once. A read error may explain this, as a much larger clone is one base away. Other DNA sequences in the same sample also yield this CDR3. DNA for the CDR3: TGTGCCAGCAGCCCCGGACAGGGAGGCTACACCTTC. The encoded protein is CASSPGQGGYTF. The chain couples TRBV7-9 to TRBJ1-2, with 8 bases identical to TRBD1. Germline values: CDR1 SEHNR, CDR2 FQNEAQ (reference sequence). V lost 5 bases, J lost 8 bases, and 4 bases stayed unmatched. The CDR3 is 12 residues long.

The DNA of the CDR3 is TGTGCCAGCAGCCGAAAATCGGGACTAGCGCGCTACGAGCAGTACTTC. Residues: CASSRKSGLARYEQYF. The chain is built from TRBV5-4 and TRBJ2-7, with 10 bases that match TRBD2. The CDR3 has 16 amino acids. CDR1 is SGHNT, CDR2 YYREEE, per germline (reference sequence). Losses at the gene ends were 4 bases for V and 3 bases for J; bases not matched to a gene: 10.

The chain has TRBV20-1 and TRBJ2-5; D may be TRBD1 (5 bases). V was cut by 6 bases and J by 4 bases, with 15 bases left in between. This CDR3 is 13 amino acids long. The germline V gene has CDR1 DFQATT and CDR2 SNEGSKA (reference sequence). The CDR3: CSASPTGRETQYF. For the CDR3, the DNA is TGCAGTGCCAGTCCCACAGGTAGAGAGACCCAGTACTTC.

This rearrangement joins TRBV5-8 to TRBJ1-6; no clear D gene. CDR1 is SGHTS, CDR2 YDEGEE, per germline. Trimming removed 1 base at V and 9 bases at J, with 11 bases between. The CDR3 covers 14 residues. In DNA form, the CDR3 reads TGTGCCAGCAGCTTGCTCCTACAGACTTCACCCCTCCACTTT. Its protein product is CASSLLLQTSPLHF.

As for this clone: One end of the junction does not line up with germline, which may come from a read error. The chain employs TRBV7-7 and TRBJ1-1; D gene uncertain. Germline CDR1 reads SSHAT; CDR2 reads FNYEAQ (reference sequence). There are 18 residues in the CDR3. Written as DNA, the CDR3 is TGTGCTAGCAGCTCCATCCCGATACAGTTCCACATGAACACTGAAGCTTTCTTT. Residues: CASSSIPIQFHMNTEAFF.

The chain has TRBV5-6 and TRBJ1-1, with TRBD1 as a possible D gene (5 bases). Germline lookup yields CDR1 SGHDT and CDR2 YYEEEE. Trimming removed 0 bases at V and 5 bases at J, with 8 bases between. The CDR3 spans 13 residues. This CDR3 reads CASSLGGRTEAFF. The CDR3 DNA is TGTGCCAGCAGCTTGGGGGGGAGGACTGAAGCTTTCTTT.

CDR3 nucleotide sequence: TGCGCCAGCAGCTTGAATCTTAGTGGACAGAAAAATTCACCCCTCCACTTT. Translated: CASSLNLSGQKNSPLHF. The rearrangement joins TRBV5-1 to TRBJ1-6, with a tentative D call TRBD1 (6 bases). This CDR3 contains 17 residues. Germline V CDR1 and CDR2: SGHRS, YFSETQ. V lost 1 base and J 7 bases, leaving 18 bases between the germline ends.

The chain recombines TRBV11-2 with TRBJ2-2; maybe TRBD1 (5 bases). With 3 bases removed from V and 5 bases from J, the gap between germline ends came to 13 bases. Germline CDR1 reads SGHAT; CDR2 reads FQNNGV. CDR3 length: 15 amino acids. CDR3 in DNA: TGTGCCAGCAGCTTGAAAATAGACAGTACCGGGGAGCTGTTTTTT. It translates to CASSLKIDSTGELFF.

The chain joins TRBV6-4 to TRBJ1-1; D possibly corresponds to TRBD1 (5 bases). The CDR3 is 15 amino acids. The V and J ends lost 3 bases and 2 bases respectively, with 13 bases between them. Germline V gene data show CDR1 as MRHNA and CDR2 as SNTAGT. CDR3 coding DNA: TGTGCCAGCAGTGAGGGGGGGGGAGGTAACACTGAAGCTTTCTTT. This translates into CASSEGGGGNTEAFF.

The chain employs TRBV7-2 and TRBJ1-2; D perhaps matches TRBD1 (5 bases). Per the germline V gene, CDR1 is SGHTA and CDR2 is FQGNSA. Trimming took 4 bases from V and 5 from J, leaving 11 bases between them. The length of the CDR3 is 13 residues. CDR3 DNA: TGTGCCAGCAGCTCGCAGGGTTGGTATGGCTACACCTTC. Protein sequence: CASSSQGWYGYTF.